This T cell receptor (beta chain) originates from a study of blood T cell repertoires in COVID-19. Overall study context: Sources were T cells, B-cell-depleted T cells, or PBMCs; the material itself was cDNA or gDNA.

Cohorts were assigned according to the clinical history that participants reported. Per the original data handling: Amplification from reference gene primers served as the basis for estimated nucleated cell counts. Generated by immunoSEQ multiplex PCR, the TCRdb table keeps only in-frame clones and is missing some. V and J calls and clone size are those listed in that table; D and trimming were worked out from the DNA. The sample includes 270,000 or so clones, approximately 90% of them seen just once. This sequence was found in a woman aged 40 to 55 with acute COVID-19. The specimen sequenced was PBMCs or T cells enriched from blood (not recorded which).

CDR3 in DNA: TGTGCCAGCAGCTCAACCATAGCGGGGGGCAATGAGCAGTTCTTC. It is translated as CASSSTIAGGNEQFF. The genes are TRBV7-3 and TRBJ2-1; 10 bases are shared with TRBD2. Germline V gene data show CDR1 as SGHTA and CDR2 as FQGTGA. This CDR3 contains 15 residues. Trimming at V came to 4 bases and at J to 6 bases, leaving 6 bases not matched to a gene.